This T cell receptor (beta chain) is drawn from a study of cytomegalovirus exposure and HLA in healthy donors. Findings of the study overall: Serostatus for CMV was the only available immune exposure information. Diagnosis of cytomegalovirus status made by the classifier reportedly showed high specificity and sensitivity.

PCR used 60 Vbeta primers and 13 Jbeta primers. Method: immunoSEQ multiplex PCR; TCRdb's copy keeps in-frame clones and lacks some. The repertoire has under 110,000 clones, over 70% of them found once; the top ten carry about 0.8%. As concerns this clone: Its antigen remains unidentified.

This CDR3 has 15 amino acids. Germline trimming cut 7 bases from V and 2 bases from J; bases unmatched to any gene: 11. CDR1 and CDR2 from the germline V gene are GTSNPN and SVGIG (reference sequence). The TCR was taken from a boy between 10 and 17 years old in good health and CMV-seronegative. This chain uses TRBV30 with TRBJ2-1; 7 bases are a match to TRBD1. Material for sequencing was PBMCs. CDR3 coding DNA: TGTGCCTCAAACTTGGGACAGAGTACCTACAATGAGCAGTTCTTC. Its protein is CASNLGQSTYNEQFF.